These 23 T cell receptor beta chains originate from one sample sequenced in a study of radiation and T cells in renal cell carcinoma. The time point: blood 2 weeks post-SBRT. Treatment indicated: 15 Gy SBRT to primary tumor, nephrectomy 4 weeks later. TCRdb keeps only in-frame clones here, not all; method: immunoSEQ multiplex PCR. The sample holds tens of thousands of clones, about 80% seen once. Source: blood, taken from a patient whose treatment included radiotherapy and nephrectomy. These receptors all come from a woman aged 70-85 years with renal cell carcinoma.

CDR3 amino acids: CASRADRYNEQFF. For the CDR3, the DNA is TGCGCCAGCAGAGCGGACAGATACAATGAGCAGTTCTTC. The chain joins TRBV5-1 to TRBJ2-1; tentatively, D is TRBD1 (6 bases). This CDR3 comprises 13 residues. V lost 5 bases and J lost 4, with 10 bases in between. The V gene's germline CDR1 is SGHRS and CDR2 YFSETQ.

The V gene is TRBV18, the J gene TRBJ1-1, with TRBD1 matching 12 bases. CDR1 KGHSH and CDR2 LQKENI come from the germline V gene. CDR3 length: 19 residues. V dropped 3 bases and J dropped 4; count of bases not matched to a gene: 15. CDR3 protein: CASSPGQGAQLRVGTEAFF. CDR3 bases: TGTGCCAGCTCACCGGGACAGGGGGCGCAGCTAAGGGTAGGCACTGAAGCTTTCTTT. Full variable domain (rest looked up from reference TRBV18 and TRBJ1-1): NAGVMQNPRHLVRRRGQEARLRCSPMKGHSHVYWYRQLPEEGLKFMVYLQKENIIDESGMPKERFSAEFPKEGPSILRIQQVVRGDSAAYFCASSPGQGAQLRVGTEAFFGQGTRLTVV.

The V and J genes are TRBV10-3 and TRBJ2-3; 8 bases agree with TRBD2. The ends lost 4 bases at V and 5 bases at J; junction bases unmatched: 2. From germline, CDR1 is ENHRY and CDR2 SYGVKD. This CDR3 contains 13 residues. CDR3 protein: CAISAGGRDTQYF. In DNA, the CDR3 is TGTGCCATCAGTGCGGGGGGGAGAGATACGCAGTATTTT.

This clone was counted only a few times. The chain uses TRBV5-6 and TRBJ2-5; D is unresolved. The germline V and J ends were trimmed by 4 bases and 4 bases, with 2 bases remaining between them. The CDR3 has 10 residues. Germline CDR1 reads SGHDT; CDR2 reads YYEEEE. The CDR3 here is CASSGETQYF. The CDR3 DNA is TGTGCCAGCAGCGGAGAGACCCAGTACTTC.

V is TRBV4-2 and J is TRBJ2-2; the match to TRBD2 covers 8 bases. In germline, CDR1 is LGHNA, CDR2 YNFKEQ. The CDR3 totals 17 residues. After removal of 0 bases from V and 3 bases from J, the junction contained 6 bases not matched to a gene. The CDR3 DNA follows: TGTGCCAGCAGCCAAGATACGGGGGGGCCAGACACCGGGGAGCTGTTTTTT. Its protein product is CASSQDTGGPDTGELFF.

This chain links TRBV29-1 with TRBJ2-1; no clear D. The CDR3 consists of 14 residues. Deletions cut 8 bases from V and 0 bases from J, with 14 bases between. Per germline, CDR1 SQVTM and CDR2 ANQGSEA. DNA of the CDR3: TGCAGCATAGCCTCACCTGTCTCCTACAATGAGCAGTTCTTC. Encoded protein: CSIASPVSYNEQFF.

The count of this clone is one. This chain connects TRBV2 to TRBJ1-6, with unresolved D. V shed 2 bases and J shed 11 bases, with 4 bases lying between them. This CDR3 contains 11 residues. CDR1 and CDR2 (germline): SNHLY, FYNNEI. Written as DNA, the CDR3 is TGTGCCAGCAGTGAAAGCACACCCCTCCACTTT. As protein: CASSESTPLHF. Drawing the rest from reference TRBV2 and TRBJ1-6, the complete variable domain is EPEVTQTPSHQVTQMGQEVILRCVPISNHLYFYWYRQILGQKVEFLVSFYNNEISEKSEIFDDQFSVERPDGSNFTLKIRSTKLEDSAMYFCASSESTPLHFGNGTRLTVT.

The J gene is TRBJ2-5, the V gene TRBV7-6; the match to TRBD1 covers 10 bases. Germline V gene lookup returns CDR1 SGHVS and CDR2 FNYEAQ. Unmatched junction bases numbered 8, after V lost 0 bases and J lost 10 bases. The CDR3 contains 15 residues. The CDR3 here is CASSLAPGQGRSQYF. CDR3 sequence (DNA): TGTGCCAGCAGCTTAGCCCCGGGACAGGGGAGAAGCCAGTACTTC.

The gene calls are TRBV19 and TRBJ2-7; 9 nucleotides align to TRBD2. The J segment lost 6 bases and the V segment lost 3 bases, leaving 3 bases of the junction unmatched. Germline assignment: CDR1 LNHDA and CDR2 SQIVND (reference sequence). This CDR3 has 13 amino acids. DNA of the CDR3: TGTGCCAGTAGTATCGCGGGGGGGCTCGAGCAGTACTTC. It yields the protein CASSIAGGLEQYF.

The CDR3 protein is CASSIVGVAGGSSYNEQFF. The CDR3 coding sequence is TGTGCCAGTAGTATAGTCGGGGTAGCGGGTGGATCCTCCTACAATGAGCAGTTCTTC. V and J are TRBV19 and TRBJ2-1; 7 bases agree with TRBD2. The CDR3 loop spans 19 amino acids. V trimming: 1 base; J trimming: 0 bases; junction bases outside the gene matches: 12. Per germline, CDR1 LNHDA and CDR2 SQIVND (reference sequence).

This clone was detected a few times. The rearrangement links TRBV9 to TRBJ2-1, with 7 bases that match TRBD2. The CDR3 is made up of 17 amino acids. The germline V gene encodes CDR1 SGDLS and CDR2 YYNGEE. J was trimmed by 3 bases and V by 2 bases; bases with no gene match: 11. CDR3 DNA sequence: TGTGCCAGCAGCGTGGCCCCGGCGGGAGCAGGCTACAATGAGCAGTTCTTC. Protein: CASSVAPAGAGYNEQFF.

The rearrangement uses TRBV4-1 and TRBJ2-3; D unresolved. Germline CDR1 MGHRA, CDR2 YSYEKL. There are 14 residues in the CDR3. V lost 3 bases and J lost 4, with 11 bases in between. DNA for the CDR3: TGCGCCAGCAGCCAGAGTGGATACGCAGATACGCAGTATTTT. As protein: CASSQSGYADTQYF.

V is TRBV6-5 and J is TRBJ2-5, with 9 bases fitting TRBD1. The CDR3 totals 16 residues. CDR1 is MNHEY and CDR2 is SVGAGI in the germline V gene. V was clipped by 3 bases and J by 0 bases; unmatched bases: 5. This chain's CDR3 is CASSYTGTGYQETQYF. The CDR3 DNA is TGTGCCAGCAGTTATACCGGGACAGGGTACCAAGAGACCCAGTACTTC.

In this sample, this clone turned up once. Here the CDR3 DNA reads TGTGCCAGCAGTTCCCGACGGGAGAACACCGGGGAGCTGTTTTTT. Translating gives CASSSRRENTGELFF. V gene TRBV6-5 combines with J gene TRBJ2-2; a possible D gene is TRBD2 (5 bases). Germline V CDR1 and CDR2: MNHEY, SVGAGI. The CDR3 covers 15 residues. Trimming removed 4 bases from V and 1 base from J, with 10 bases in between.

The chain carries TRBV5-5 and TRBJ1-1, with 11 bases lining up with TRBD1. The CDR3 is 14 residues long. Germline trimming cut 7 bases from V and 2 bases from J; bases unmatched to any gene: 4. CDR1 SGHKS and CDR2 YYEKEE come from the germline V gene (reference sequence). The CDR3 protein is CASGGQGVNTEAFF. The CDR3 nucleotides are TGTGCCAGCGGGGGACAGGGGGTAAACACTGAAGCTTTCTTT.

This chain links TRBV5-6 with TRBJ1-2, with 11 bases fitting TRBD1. This CDR3 has 13 amino acids. V lost 4 bases, J lost 6 bases, and 2 bases stayed unmatched. CDR1 is SGHDT, CDR2 YYEEEE, per germline. Here the CDR3 DNA reads TGTGCCAGCAGCGGGGGACAGGGGGATGGCTACACCTTC. Its translation: CASSGGQGDGYTF.

The CDR3 reads CASSRDRGWETQYF. Written as DNA, the CDR3 is TGTGCCAGCAGCCGGGACAGGGGTTGGGAGACCCAGTACTTC. This rearrangement joins TRBV27 to TRBJ2-5, with 10 bases fitting TRBD1. The CDR3 has 14 residues. Unmatched junction bases numbered 6, after V lost 6 bases and J lost 5 bases. Germline-derived CDR1 and CDR2 are MNHEY and SMNVEV (reference sequence).

The genes are TRBV5-4 and TRBJ2-5; weak D call: TRBD2 (6 bases). Germline V gene data show CDR1 as SGHNT and CDR2 as YYREEE (reference sequence). The CDR3 contains 13 residues. V was shortened by 2 bases and J by 3 bases, with 8 bases between the two germline ends. CDR3 nucleotides: TGTGCCAGCAGCTTATGGGAGGAAGAGACCCAGTACTTC. Translated: CASSLWEEETQYF. Filled out from reference TRBV5-4 and TRBJ2-5, the complete variable domain reads ETGVTQSPTHLIKTRGQQVTLRCSSQSGHNTVSWYQQALGQGPQFIFQYYREEENGRGNFPPRFSGLQFPNYSSELNVNALELDDSALYLCASSLWEEETQYFGPGTRLLVL.

The J gene is TRBJ1-2, the V gene TRBV7-9, with TRBD1 matching over 8 bases. The CDR3 extends over 14 amino acids. The V gene end was trimmed by 5 bases and the J gene end by 8 bases; junction bases not matched to a gene: 10. Per the germline V gene, CDR1 is SEHNR and CDR2 is FQNEAQ (reference sequence). CDR3 loop: CASSRGQATDGYTF. CDR3 in DNA: TGTGCCAGCAGCCGGGGACAGGCTACAGACGGCTACACCTTC.

The chain is built from TRBV6-1 and TRBJ2-7; 11 bases are a match to TRBD2. V gave up 2 bases and J gave up 7 bases; unmatched junction bases: 7. Per the germline V gene, CDR1 is MNHNS and CDR2 is SASEGT. The CDR3 extends over 15 amino acids. For the CDR3, the DNA is TGTGCCAGCAGTGAATCACTAGCGGGGGATGGTGAGCAGTACTTC. Amino acid sequence: CASSESLAGDGEQYF.

CDR3: CASRTQGSNQPQHF. As DNA, the CDR3 is TGTGCCAGCAGGACACAGGGGTCAAATCAGCCCCAGCATTTT. The J gene is TRBJ1-5, the V gene TRBV6-5; 7 nucleotides align to TRBD1. J lost 4 bases, V lost 6 bases, and 6 bases had no gene match. Germline V gives CDR1 MNHEY, CDR2 SVGAGI. CDR3 length: 14 amino acids.

The genes are TRBV10-3 and TRBJ2-1; 14 bases line up with TRBD2. The CDR3 extends over 14 amino acids. V shed 5 bases and J 7 bases; nucleotides not matched to a gene: 1. From germline, CDR1 is ENHRY and CDR2 SYGVKD. Here the CDR3 reads CAISWTSGRNEQFF. The CDR3, as DNA: TGTGCCATCAGTTGGACTAGCGGGAGGAATGAGCAGTTCTTC.

The chain is built from TRBV18 and TRBJ2-4; 8 bases align to TRBD1. The CDR3 is made up of 15 amino acids. Per germline, CDR1 KGHSH and CDR2 LQKENI. Unmatched junction bases numbered 6, after V lost 3 bases and J lost 5 bases. The CDR3 here is CASSPRGQAENIQYF. CDR3 in DNA: TGTGCCAGCTCACCCCGGGGACAGGCGGAAAACATTCAGTACTTC.